Included here is one T cell receptor beta chain sequence, with context. The assay was immunoSEQ multiplex PCR, and TCRdb's table has in-frame clones only and misses some. Of 170,000 or so clones in the sample, 90% to 95% were seen once. This CDR3 contains 14 residues. Germline-derived CDR1 and CDR2 are KGHSH and LQKENI. J was trimmed by 4 bases and V by 6 bases; bases with no gene match: 6. This entry comes from a study of control samples from healthy donors and cancer patients. The chain joins TRBV18 to TRBJ1-5; 7 bases are a match to TRBD1. What was sequenced was blood. The clonotype was recovered from a man aged 18 to 29 in good health. This CDR3 reads CASSMDRRNQPQHF. The CDR3 nucleotides are TGTGCCAGCTCGATGGACAGGAGAAATCAGCCCCAGCATTTT.